The 8 T cell receptor beta chains below all came from one sample that was sequenced in a study of T cell responses to AZD1222 COVID-19 vaccine. TCRdb keeps only in-frame clones here, not all; method: immunoSEQ multiplex PCR. The sample gives 100,000 or so clones, 86% of which show up once; approximately 5.1% is in the top ten. The source was peripheral blood, collected on day 0 of AZD1222 vaccination. The receptor source for this set is an adult in good health.

V and J are TRBV12-3 or TRBV12-4 and TRBJ2-7; D not certain. V was clipped by 1 base and J by 6 bases, with 10 bases between them. There are 13 residues in the CDR3. CDR3 loop: CASSLGRFSEQYF. CDR3 sequence (DNA): TGTGCCAGCAGTTTAGGTCGGTTTTCCGAGCAGTACTTC.

The V gene is TRBV6-1, the J gene TRBJ1-2; no definite D call. From germline, CDR1 is MNHNS and CDR2 SASEGT. The CDR3 length is 12 residues. V lost 3 bases and J lost 5, with 7 bases in between. CDR3 region: CASSDTPYGYTF. Here the CDR3 DNA reads TGTGCCAGCAGTGATACCCCGTATGGCTACACCTTC.

This clone was counted once. The chain has TRBV5-1 and TRBJ2-7; 7 nucleotides agree with TRBD2. Germline loops: CDR1 SGHRS, CDR2 YFSETQ. The ends lost 4 bases at V and 0 bases at J; junction bases unmatched: 7. The CDR3 runs 15 residues. The CDR3 spells CASSPSGIGSYEQYF. The CDR3 DNA reads as TGCGCCAGCAGCCCCAGCGGGATCGGCTCCTACGAGCAGTACTTC.

The chain recombines TRBV24-1 with TRBJ2-7; D not certain. The V end was cut by 2 bases, the J end by 6 bases, with 13 bases between. The CDR3 sequence is 14 residues long. The germline V gene encodes CDR1 KGHDR and CDR2 SFDVKD. CDR3 protein: CATSDYRGVGEQYF. The CDR3 coding sequence is TGTGCCACCAGTGATTATCGTGGGGTCGGCGAGCAGTACTTC.

V gene TRBV9 combines with J gene TRBJ1-1; D remains unclear. V was trimmed by 1 base and J by 1 base, leaving 5 bases between them. Germline CDR1 and CDR2: SGDLS and YYNGEE. The CDR3 is made up of 13 amino acids. The CDR3 loop is CASSVSRNTEAFF. The CDR3 bases are TGTGCCAGCAGCGTAAGTCGGAACACTGAAGCTTTCTTT.

The chain couples TRBV9 to TRBJ1-2; D possibly corresponds to TRBD1 (6 bases). Trimming took off 4 bases at V and 3 bases at J, with 16 bases between the two ends. Germline values: CDR1 SGDLS, CDR2 YYNGEE. The CDR3 totals 15 residues. As DNA, the CDR3 is TGTGCCAGCAGCCCAGGGGAGGGCCTGGACTATGGCTACACCTTC. This sequence encodes CASSPGEGLDYGYTF.

This chain joins TRBV6-5 and TRBJ1-1, with D maybe TRBD1 (5 bases). V lost 7 bases and J lost 5, with 14 bases in between. The CDR3 length is 13 residues. Germline loops: CDR1 MNHEY, CDR2 SVGAGI. This CDR3 is CASNKGQRTEAFF. CDR3 bases: TGTGCCAGCAATAAGGGGCAGAGAACTGAAGCTTTCTTT.

The genes are TRBV5-5 and TRBJ2-7, with D possibly TRBD1 on 6 matching bases. This CDR3 spans 13 amino acids. Trimming cost V 0 bases and J 5 bases, with 9 bases left between them. Germline CDR1 is SGHKS and CDR2 is YYEKEE (reference sequence). The CDR3 coding sequence is TGTGCCAGCAGCTTGGCAGGGGCCCACGAGCAGTACTTC. The encoded protein is CASSLAGAHEQYF.